Below, one T cell receptor (beta chain) is given with its context. Its antigen is unidentified. This specimen belongs to a study of blood T cells in healthy people across ages. Points from the study as a whole: Age brought a roughly linear fall in TCR beta diversity measured per million T cells.

A J-beta primer mix and a sample-barcoded 5' primer were used in a second PCR of roughly 6 to 11 cycles. TCRdb re-derived calls from the 5' RACE reads in MiXCR, one entry per CDR3 protein. The sample has about 970,000 distinct CDR3 sequences, just over 50% seen once; the top ten hold about a fifth. CDR1 and CDR2 from the germline V gene are ENHRY and SYGVKD. The CDR3 has 14 residues. Trimming took off 7 bases at V and 2 bases at J, with 11 bases between the two ends. The sequenced material came from blood. The receptor's source is a woman in her sixties or seventies in good health. The rearrangement uses TRBV10-3 and TRBJ2-2, with D unclear. The CDR3 reads CAINQIDNTGELFF. The CDR3 DNA sequence: TGTGCCATCAACCAAATCGATAACACCGGGGAGCTGTTTTTT.